This TCR beta chain was identified in a study of blood T cells in healthy people across ages. Study-wide context: With template switching, about one barcoded beta molecule was captured per two T cells.

Trimming stripped 0 bases from V and 3 bases from J, with 8 bases between. The length of the CDR3 is 14 residues. CDR1 MDHEN and CDR2 SYDVKM come from the germline V gene. Study findings and constraints: Any changes in expanded clonotypes were possibly confounded, as donor CMV status remained unknown. Leaving the PBMCs unsorted stopped any conclusive comparison of naive versus antigen-experienced cells.

Alongside a J-beta primer mix, a sample-barcoded 5' primer served in a second PCR lasting about 6 to 11 cycles. One entry per CDR3 protein results from TCRdb running MiXCR on the 5' RACE reads. Altogether about 1.4 million distinct CDR3 sequences are present, 59% being singletons, with the ten largest covering about 6.3%. In regard to this clonotype: Its antigen is currently unknown.

The clonotype was recovered from a man between 18 and 29 years old in good health. This chain uses TRBV28 with TRBJ1-2; unclear D gene. Material for sequencing was blood. The CDR3 DNA is TGTGCCAGCAGTTTATGGCAGGATGACTATGGCTACACCTTC. Amino acid sequence: CASSLWQDDYGYTF.